This T cell receptor (beta chain) was captured by sequencing in a study of T cells after yellow fever vaccination. Regarding the study as a whole: Re-detected after boosting: most primary clones, almost 98% of CD4 and roughly 88% of CD8. Highly abundant clonotypes carried over from the bulk population could end up in FACS-sorted repertoires as contaminants.

The CDR3 extends over 15 amino acids. V lost 4 bases to trimming and J lost 7 bases; unmatched junction nucleotides: 7. Germline CDR1 is KGHDR and CDR2 is SFDVKD. With respect to this clonotype: Its antigen is unidentified.

The authors made TCR cDNA by 5'RACE template switching, adding a universal primer site and UMIs. TCRdb itself ran the 5' RACE reads through MiXCR, one entry per CDR3 protein. The sample yields some 300,000 distinct CDR3 sequences, around 10% seen once. This TCR was sampled from a man aged 18-30 years who received the YFV17D yellow fever vaccine. The chain employs TRBV24-1 and TRBJ2-1; 9 nucleotides agree with TRBD1. Material: CD4+ T cells sorted from PBMCs, obtained 5 days after the yellow fever booster vaccination. The CDR3 region has the DNA TGTGCCACCAGTGAGGGACAGGGTTCGAGAAATGAGCAGTTCTTC. Amino acid sequence: CATSEGQGSRNEQFF.